This passage covers 9 T cell receptor beta chains from one sample sequenced in a study of naive and memory T cell subsets. These receptors have no identified antigens. The study's findings and limits: Possibly reflecting memory cells re-expressing CD45RA, a few larger clonotypes occurred in naive repertoires, especially CD8.

Two oligonucleotides, mixed equimolar, formed the beta constant-region primer covering TRBC1 and TRBC2. Nested alpha and beta constant-region primers with the SP2 primer drove four PCR rounds on ligated cDNA. A single record per CDR3 protein comes from TCRdb applying MiXCR to the UMI-ligation and nested PCR reads. The sample has roughly 83,000 distinct CDR3 sequences, around 10% seen once. Sequencing was done on a sample of naive CD4+ T cells from blood. The source of these receptors is a human donor in good health.

This clonotype was found a few times. The CDR3 region is CASSLAGEFHTEAFF. For the CDR3, the DNA is TGTGCCAGCAGCTTAGCGGGAGAATTCCACACTGAAGCTTTCTTT. The genes are TRBV7-9 and TRBJ1-1; no definite D call. Trimming cost V 0 bases and J 3 bases, with 11 bases left between them. This CDR3 is 15 amino acids long. Per the germline V gene, CDR1 is SEHNR and CDR2 is FQNEAQ (reference sequence). The whole variable domain, remainder taken from reference TRBV7-9 and TRBJ1-1, is DTGVSQNPRHKITKRGQNVTFRCDPISEHNRLYWYRQTLGQGPEFLTYFQNEAQLEKSRLLSDRFSAERPKGSFSTLEIQRTEQGDSAMYLCASSLAGEFHTEAFFGQGTRLTVV.

The chain links TRBV13 to TRBJ2-3, with D uncertain. This CDR3 is 13 amino acids long. The germline V and J ends were trimmed by 5 bases and 4 bases, with 10 bases remaining between them. Germline V CDR1 and CDR2: PRHDT, FYEKMQ (reference sequence). This chain's CDR3 is CASSPGQPDTQYF. Here the CDR3 DNA reads TGTGCCAGCAGCCCCGGCCAGCCAGATACGCAGTATTTT.

This clonotype was observed a handful of times. The chain carries TRBV28 and TRBJ2-2; TRBD2 might be the D (5 bases). This CDR3 is 12 amino acids long. The ends were cut back, 2 bases at V and 10 bases at J, with 8 bases in the middle. CDR1 is MDHEN, CDR2 SYDVKM, per germline. The CDR3 reads CASSLRRAELFF. The CDR3 DNA reads TGTGCCAGCAGTTTAAGGCGGGCGGAGCTGTTTTTT.

The chain employs TRBV20-1 and TRBJ1-2, with D hard to call. Germline V gives CDR1 DFQATT, CDR2 SNEGSKA (reference sequence). CDR3 size: 14 residues. V dropped 3 bases and J dropped 3 bases, with 14 bases sitting between them. The CDR3 loop is CSASRDVRYYGYTF. CDR3 DNA: TGCAGTGCTAGTCGGGATGTGAGATACTATGGCTACACCTTC.

V is TRBV29-1 and J is TRBJ2-7, with TRBD1 as a possible D gene (5 bases). Between the trimmed V and J ends, which lost 3 bases and 3 bases, there was a span of 9 bases. CDR3 length: 12 residues. In germline, CDR1 is SQVTM, CDR2 ANQGSEA. CDR3 sequence (DNA): TGCAGCGTTGAGCTAGACAGCTACGAGCAGTACTTC. It codes for CSVELDSYEQYF.

This chain uses TRBV20-1 with TRBJ2-7; 8 bases are a match to TRBD2. Germline trimming cut 1 base from V and 0 bases from J; bases unmatched to any gene: 8. This CDR3 region has 16 residues. Germline lookup yields CDR1 DFQATT and CDR2 SNEGSKA (reference sequence). The CDR3 sequence: CSARVGGGGSSYEQYF. The CDR3 DNA reads as TGCAGTGCTAGAGTGGGCGGCGGGGGGTCCTCCTACGAGCAGTACTTC.

The chain couples TRBV6-5 to TRBJ1-2; D is ambiguous. The germline V and J ends were trimmed by 2 bases and 8 bases, with 18 bases remaining between them. Looked up from germline, CDR1 is MNHEY and CDR2 is SVGAGI. The CDR3 has 15 amino acids. The CDR3 region has the DNA TGTGCCAGCAGTTACGGGCCGACACTTTCCGCCGGCTACACCTTC. Residues: CASSYGPTLSAGYTF.

This clonotype has a count of ten or more. The chain has TRBV10-3 and TRBJ2-5; TRBD2 matches 9 bases. The CDR3 contains 16 residues. V lost 6 bases, J lost 3 bases, and 11 bases stayed unmatched. Germline V gives CDR1 ENHRY, CDR2 SYGVKD. The CDR3 coding sequence is TGTGCCATCAGCAGCTCCCTGGGACTAGCCGAAGAGACCCAGTACTTC. Translated, it gives CAISSSLGLAEETQYF.

The V call is TRBV14, the J call TRBJ2-3; the D call may be TRBD1 or TRBD2 (5 bases each). The germline V gene encodes CDR1 SGHDN and CDR2 FVKESK. V was clipped by 3 bases and J by 5 bases, with 12 bases between them. There are 14 residues in the CDR3. CDR3 in amino acids: CASSQRGARDTQYF. The CDR3 DNA is TGTGCCAGCAGCCAGCGAGGGGCCCGAGATACGCAGTATTTT.